The 11 T cell receptor beta chains below all came from one sample that was sequenced in a study of T cell repertoires in cytomegalovirus infection (dated by TCRdb to about 2019). The treatment or condition tag for this specimen amounts to: in vitro stimulation with specific CMV peptide epitopes to enrich CMV-specific T cells. Sequencing used an Illumina HiSeq 1500. TCRdb applied fastp at Q25 and MiXCR to the public reads, then kept only in-frame beta chains. One record per CDR3 amino acid sequence lists the most common genes and DNA. The sample data list about 740,000 distinct CDR3 sequences, and 30% to 40% of these were observed just once. The ten biggest clones cover about 20% of the sample. The antigens of these receptors remain unknown. The starting material was cultured PBMCs, obtained from culture after CMV antigen stimulation. Every receptor here comes from a human donor in good health (CMV status not recorded). Some clones in this sample may be carry-over from other donors' samples.

This clonotype was observed a handful of times. The rearrangement uses TRBV7-8 and TRBJ2-2; the match to TRBD2 covers 9 bases. CDR1 is SGHVS, CDR2 FQNEAQ, per germline. With V trimmed by 1 base and J by 6 bases, 3 bases remained unmatched. This CDR3 has 15 residues. The CDR3 DNA sequence: TGTGCCAGCAGCTTAGTAGCGGGAGACGCCGGGGAGCTGTTTTTT. It is translated as CASSLVAGDAGELFF.

The V and J genes are TRBV10-3 and TRBJ2-7; D might be TRBD1 or TRBD2, each matching 5 bases. This CDR3 comprises 15 residues. Germline V lookup: CDR1 ENHRY, CDR2 SYGVKD. V was cut by 2 bases and J by 7 bases, with 18 bases left in between. This chain's CDR3 is CAISEMGEATGEQYF. CDR3 DNA sequence: TGTGCCATCAGTGAGATGGGGGAAGCTACGGGTGAGCAGTACTTC.

The gene calls are TRBV12-3 or TRBV12-4 and TRBJ2-1; 12 bases agree with TRBD2. The CDR3 runs 17 residues. V gave up 6 bases and J gave up 3 bases; unmatched junction bases: 9. As DNA, the CDR3 is TGTGCCAGCAGCCGGACCTCTAGCGGGAGGGTCTACAATGAGCAGTTCTTC. As protein: CASSRTSSGRVYNEQFF.

The genes are TRBV2 and TRBJ2-5; perhaps D is TRBD1 or TRBD2 (6 bases each). Trimming took off 7 bases at V and 5 bases at J, with 11 bases between the two ends. This CDR3 has 12 amino acids. The germline V gene has CDR1 SNHLY and CDR2 FYNNEI. In nucleotides, the CDR3 is TGTGCCAGCAAGGGGGGCGAGGAGACCCAGTACTTC. Protein: CASKGGEETQYF.

This chain uses TRBV15 with TRBJ2-7, with D possibly being TRBD2 (6 bases). V shed 9 bases and J shed 5 bases, with 20 bases lying between them. Germline values: CDR1 LNHNV, CDR2 YYDKDF (reference sequence). The CDR3 spans 14 residues. The CDR3 DNA follows: TGTGCCACGGCCTCCCGGGACTTAGTACACGAGCAGTACTTC. Translating it yields CATASRDLVHEQYF.

The J gene is TRBJ2-1, the V gene TRBV7-2; 12 positions match TRBD2. This CDR3 region has 17 residues. Germline V gene lookup returns CDR1 SGHTA and CDR2 FQGNSA. Trimming removed 8 bases from V and 0 bases from J; junction bases left unmatched: 8. The CDR3 DNA reads as TGTGCCAGCGGAAGGACTAGCGGGAAGAACTCCTACAATGAGCAGTTCTTC. It is translated as CASGRTSGKNSYNEQFF.

This chain links TRBV12-3 or TRBV12-4 with TRBJ2-1; 7 bases match TRBD2. The J segment lost 16 bases and the V segment lost 6 bases, leaving 12 bases of the junction unmatched. The CDR3 loop spans 12 amino acids. The CDR3 DNA follows: TGTGCCAGCAGCCCCGGTGGGGAGGGGCCATTCTTC. It encodes CASSPGGEGPFF.

The rearrangement joins TRBV6-6 to TRBJ1-2; unclear D gene. The CDR3 spans 15 residues. The V and J ends lost 0 bases and 4 bases respectively, with 12 bases between them. Per the germline V gene, CDR1 is MNHNY and CDR2 is SVGAGI (reference sequence). CDR3 sequence: CASSYSIGSGYGYTF. The CDR3 DNA reads as TGTGCCAGCAGTTACTCGATTGGGTCGGGCTATGGCTACACCTTC.

This clonotype was seen at least ten times. The CDR3 spells CASSYKGATRVYF. The CDR3, as DNA: TGTGCCAGCAGCTATAAAGGGGCTACCCGAGTGTATTTT. This chain joins TRBV7-2 and TRBJ2-3; D is perhaps TRBD1 (5 bases). This CDR3 is built from 13 residues. Per germline, CDR1 SGHTA and CDR2 FQGNSA. Trimming took 4 bases from V and 14 from J, leaving 19 bases between them.

This chain joins TRBV18 and TRBJ1-1; no clear D. Germline CDR1 is KGHSH and CDR2 is LQKENI. The CDR3 is 13 amino acids. With 6 bases removed from V and 4 bases from J, the gap between germline ends came to 12 bases. DNA of the CDR3: TGTGCCAGCTCCCGAACGGAACCCACTGAAGCTTTCTTT. Translating gives CASSRTEPTEAFF.

This chain joins TRBV5-1 and TRBJ2-7; D possibly uses TRBD1 or TRBD2 (5 bases each). CDR3 length: 15 residues. The germline V gene has CDR1 SGHRS and CDR2 YFSETQ. V was trimmed by 0 bases and J by 2 bases, leaving 12 bases between them. This chain's CDR3 is CASSLGGIGPYEQYF. In DNA, the CDR3 is TGCGCCAGCAGCTTGGGGGGGATCGGTCCCTACGAGCAGTACTTC.